One and the same sample provided the 24 T cell receptor beta chains below, sequenced in a study of blood T cell repertoires in COVID-19 (dated by TCRdb to the early 2020s). Library method: the immunoSEQ multiplex PCR assay. As stored in TCRdb, this immuneACCESS dataset retains in-frame rearrangements with V and J assigned. A fraction of the clones does not appear; measured against another copy, unresolved V genes explain less than half of the discrepancy, and the remainder lacks a known reason. Recorded for this sample are about 160,000 clones; approximately 77% of them occurred a single time. Over 15% of the sample comes from the top ten. The sequenced material came from PBMCs or T cells enriched from blood (not recorded which). The source of these receptors is a man aged 60 to 69 who had recovered from COVID-19.

The gene calls are TRBV7-8 and TRBJ2-2, with 9 bases that match TRBD1. Looked up from germline, CDR1 is SGHVS and CDR2 is FQNEAQ. The CDR3 loop spans 16 amino acids. After removal of 11 bases from V and 0 bases from J, the junction contained 10 bases not matched to a gene. The CDR3 bases are TGTGCCGCTCGGGACAGGGAGAATCCGAACACCGGGGAGCTGTTTTTT. Translating gives CAARDRENPNTGELFF.

V gene TRBV7-3 combines with J gene TRBJ1-1; possibly TRBD1 for D (5 bases). This CDR3 spans 12 amino acids. V lost 5 bases and J 5 bases, leaving 9 bases between the germline ends. Germline V gene lookup returns CDR1 SGHTA and CDR2 FQGTGA. This chain's CDR3 is CASSARGTEAFF. In DNA, the CDR3 is TGTGCCAGCAGCGCCCGGGGGACTGAAGCTTTCTTT.

The V gene is TRBV15, the J gene TRBJ2-7, with D hard to call. With 0 bases removed from V and 4 bases from J, the gap between germline ends came to 7 bases. The germline gives CDR1 LNHNV, CDR2 YYDKDF (reference sequence). This CDR3 spans 13 amino acids. The CDR3 is CATSRDPLYEQYF. The CDR3 nucleotides read TGTGCCACCAGCAGAGATCCTCTATACGAGCAGTACTTC.

This chain uses TRBV15 with TRBJ1-1; D is perhaps TRBD1 (6 bases). CDR3 length: 14 amino acids. The germline V gene encodes CDR1 LNHNV and CDR2 YYDKDF (reference sequence). Trimming cost V 0 bases and J 7 bases, with 12 bases left between them. CDR3: CATSRDGRTDEAFF. CDR3 coding DNA: TGTGCCACCAGCAGAGACGGGAGGACAGATGAAGCTTTCTTT.

DNA of the CDR3: TGTGCCAGCAGCCGAAACAGGAACTCCTACGAGCAGTACTTC. Translation gives CASSRNRNSYEQYF. The chain carries TRBV5-4 and TRBJ2-7; perhaps TRBD1 as D (5 bases). Trimming left V 4 bases short and J 0 bases short, with 11 bases between. Germline V gene sequence: CDR1 SGHNT, CDR2 YYREEE (reference sequence). The CDR3 spans 14 residues.

The J gene is TRBJ2-7, the V gene TRBV7-2; 7 bases agree with TRBD1. CDR3 length: 15 residues. Germline V gene lookup returns CDR1 SGHTA and CDR2 FQGNSA. After removal of 4 bases from V and 4 bases from J, the junction contained 10 bases not matched to a gene. The CDR3 sequence is CASSSRTGYIYEQYF. The CDR3 nucleotides read TGTGCCAGCAGCTCTAGGACAGGCTACATTTACGAGCAGTACTTC. The full variable domain, with the rest looked up from reference TRBV7-2 and TRBJ2-7, is GAGVSQSPSNKVTEKGKDVELRCDPISGHTALYWYRQSLGQGLEFLIYFQGNSAPDKSGLPSDRFSAERTGGSVSTLTIQRTQQEDSAVYLCASSSRTGYIYEQYFGPGTRLTVT.

This clone showed up just a few times. This sequence joins TRBV6-5 and TRBJ1-2, with 8 bases fitting TRBD1. The germline CDR1 and CDR2 sequences are MNHEY and SVGAGI. V shed 4 bases and J 8 bases; nucleotides not matched to a gene: 9. The CDR3 contains 14 residues. Written as DNA, the CDR3 is TGTGCCAGCAGTTCGGCCCAGGGGGCGCACGGCTACACCTTC. Protein sequence: CASSSAQGAHGYTF.

The chain is built from TRBV15 and TRBJ2-7; the match to TRBD1 covers 8 bases. CDR3 length: 15 amino acids. Germline loops: CDR1 LNHNV, CDR2 YYDKDF (reference sequence). V shed 9 bases, J shed 4 bases, and the junction held 14 bases outside the gene matches. CDR3: CATGVLQGARYEQYF. CDR3 nucleotide sequence: TGTGCCACGGGCGTACTTCAGGGGGCTCGGTACGAGCAGTACTTC.

The chain recombines TRBV5-1 with TRBJ2-2; TRBD2 matches 9 bases. Unmatched junction bases numbered 5, after V lost 1 base and J lost 1 base. This CDR3 has 17 amino acids. Germline CDR1 SGHRS, CDR2 YFSETQ. The CDR3 DNA reads as TGCGCCAGCAGCTTGAGGCGGGAGGGCCTGAACACCGGGGAGCTGTTTTTT. It encodes CASSLRREGLNTGELFF.

The CDR3 nucleotides read TGCGCCAGCAGTGGGACTAGCGGTCGCACAGATACGCAGTATTTT. It yields the protein CASSGTSGRTDTQYF. The chain joins TRBV10-2 to TRBJ2-3; 10 nucleotides match TRBD2. After removal of 4 bases from V and 1 base from J, the junction contained 2 bases not matched to a gene. This CDR3 is built from 15 residues. Germline V gene data show CDR1 as WSHSY and CDR2 as SAAADI.

This sequence joins TRBV18 and TRBJ1-3, with D possibly TRBD1 on 6 matching bases. Trimming took off 2 bases at V and 1 base at J, with 12 bases between the two ends. In germline, CDR1 is KGHSH, CDR2 LQKENI. This CDR3 has 16 residues. CDR3 in DNA: TGTGCCAGCTCACCAACAGGGAGAAGGTCTGGAAACACCATATATTTT. This gives the protein CASSPTGRRSGNTIYF.

This chain joins TRBV29-1 and TRBJ2-7; 7 bases are shared with TRBD1. The CDR3 is 12 amino acids. The germline V gene has CDR1 SQVTM and CDR2 ANQGSEA. Trimming took 6 bases from V and 6 from J; bases not matched to a gene: 8. CDR3: CSVTTGESEQYF. CDR3 DNA: TGCAGCGTAACCACAGGGGAAAGCGAGCAGTACTTC.

CDR3 sequence reads: CASSRSTGNYEQYF. CDR3 in DNA: TGTGCCAGCAGCCGAAGTACGGGGAACTACGAGCAGTACTTC. This chain connects TRBV3-1 (or the pseudogene TRBV3-2) to TRBJ2-7; D perhaps matches TRBD2 (5 bases). This CDR3 has 14 residues. V lost 4 bases and J 3 bases, leaving 13 bases between the germline ends. Germline V gene data show CDR1 as LGHDT and CDR2 as YNNKEL (reference sequence).

The CDR3 DNA follows: TGTGCCAGCAGCCAAGCCTGGAGCTCTGGAAACACCATATATTTT. This translates into CASSQAWSSGNTIYF. J is TRBJ1-3 and V is TRBV3-1 (or the pseudogene TRBV3-2); D is undetermined. There are 15 residues in the CDR3. V was pared by 1 base and J by 0 bases, with 7 bases between. Germline values: CDR1 LGHDT, CDR2 YNNKEL (reference sequence).

V usage is TRBV3-1 (or the pseudogene TRBV3-2) and J usage is TRBJ2-1; TRBD2 agrees at 9 bases. V was clipped by 2 bases and J by 9 bases; unmatched bases: 8. The CDR3 loop spans 15 amino acids. Per germline, CDR1 LGHDT and CDR2 YNNKEL (reference sequence). CDR3 sequence: CASSQYSLAGSEQFF. CDR3 DNA: TGTGCCAGCAGCCAATATTCCCTAGCGGGGAGTGAGCAGTTCTTC.

A single count supports this clone. The chain carries TRBV27 and TRBJ1-2, with D possibly matching TRBD1 (5 bases). This CDR3 has 17 amino acids. Between the trimmed V and J ends, which lost 0 bases and 5 bases, there was a span of 19 bases. Looked up from germline, CDR1 is MNHEY and CDR2 is SMNVEV (reference sequence). The CDR3 nucleotides read TGTGCCAGCAGTTTATCAGGGGCCCAATTCTCCACTTATGGCTACACCTTC. Protein product: CASSLSGAQFSTYGYTF.

With regard to this clone: Other DNA sequences in the sample encode the same CDR3. This rearrangement joins TRBV19 to TRBJ1-1, with TRBD1 matching over 7 bases. This CDR3 contains 13 residues. Germline V gives CDR1 LNHDA, CDR2 SQIVND (reference sequence). V was clipped by 4 bases and J by 1 base; unmatched bases: 0. CDR3 sequence: CASSRQGNTEAFF. In DNA, the CDR3 is TGTGCCAGTAGTAGACAGGGGAACACTGAAGCTTTCTTT.

The V gene is TRBV6-5, the J gene TRBJ1-5, with 8 bases fitting TRBD1. The CDR3 is made up of 15 amino acids. Germline V gene sequence: CDR1 MNHEY, CDR2 SVGAGI. V shed 6 bases, J shed 2 bases, and the junction held 6 bases outside the gene matches. The CDR3 DNA reads as TGTGCCAGCAGGGGGGGACAGGACCGCAATCAGCCCCAGCATTTT. Protein product: CASRGGQDRNQPQHF.

The V gene is TRBV19, the J gene TRBJ1-3; D is undetermined. Germline assignment: CDR1 LNHDA and CDR2 SQIVND (reference sequence). CDR3 size: 14 residues. V shed 5 bases and J shed 0 bases, with 8 bases lying between them. CDR3 region: CASSSYNSGNTIYF. The CDR3 nucleotides are TGTGCCAGTAGTTCTTACAACTCTGGAAACACCATATATTTT.

The chain couples TRBV19 to TRBJ2-4, with 8 nucleotides matching TRBD1. Losses at the gene ends were 3 bases for V and 0 bases for J; bases not matched to a gene: 4. Germline V gene sequence: CDR1 LNHDA, CDR2 SQIVND (reference sequence). The length of the CDR3 is 16 residues. The DNA for the CDR3 is TGTGCCAGTAGTATCGGGACAGGCCTAGCCAAAAACATTCAGTACTTC. As protein: CASSIGTGLAKNIQYF.

V gene TRBV9 combines with J gene TRBJ1-3; perhaps TRBD1 as D (6 bases). Germline V gene data show CDR1 as SGDLS and CDR2 as YYNGEE. This CDR3 is built from 16 residues. V was clipped by 0 bases and J by 0 bases, with 10 bases between them. For the CDR3, the DNA is TGTGCCAGCAGCGTAGCTGACAGGACCTCTGGAAACACCATATATTTT. It codes for CASSVADRTSGNTIYF.

The rearrangement uses TRBV19 and TRBJ2-7; TRBD1 matches at 7 bases. This CDR3 contains 14 residues. Germline lookup yields CDR1 LNHDA and CDR2 SQIVND (reference sequence). V dropped 2 bases and J dropped 6; count of bases not matched to a gene: 7. CDR3 loop: CASSIMTGSSEQYF. The CDR3 region has the DNA TGTGCCAGTAGTATAATGACAGGGTCAAGCGAGCAGTACTTC. Together with reference TRBV19 and TRBJ2-7, the CDR3 gives the full variable domain: DGGITQSPKYLFRKEGQNVTLSCEQNLNHDAMYWYRQDPGQGLRLIYYSQIVNDFQKGDIAEGYSVSREKKESFPLTVTSAQKNPTAFYLCASSIMTGSSEQYFGPGTRLTVT.

The rearrangement links TRBV11-2 to TRBJ2-1; TRBD1 is a possible D gene (5 bases). Germline V gene data show CDR1 as SGHAT and CDR2 as FQNNGV. This CDR3 has 13 residues. Trimming left V 1 base short and J 11 bases short, with 12 bases between. The CDR3 sequence: CASSLVAGSKQFF. CDR3 in DNA: TGTGCCAGCAGCTTAGTTGCAGGGTCAAAGCAGTTCTTC. The variable domain in full, with the rest retrieved from reference TRBV11-2 and TRBJ2-1, is EAGVAQSPRYKIIEKRQSVAFWCNPISGHATLYWYQQILGQGPKLLIQFQNNGVVDDSQLPKDRFSAERLKGVDSTLKIQPAKLEDSAVYLCASSLVAGSKQFFGPGTRLTVL.

This chain links TRBV5-4 with TRBJ2-7, with a weak D call TRBD2 (5 bases). Germline loops: CDR1 SGHNT, CDR2 YYREEE (reference sequence). Trimming shortened V by 3 bases and J by 6 bases, and 16 bases separated the two germline ends. The CDR3 runs 14 residues. The CDR3 spells CASSSGGNAGEQYF. CDR3 sequence (DNA): TGTGCCAGCAGCTCCGGAGGAAATGCAGGCGAGCAGTACTTC.